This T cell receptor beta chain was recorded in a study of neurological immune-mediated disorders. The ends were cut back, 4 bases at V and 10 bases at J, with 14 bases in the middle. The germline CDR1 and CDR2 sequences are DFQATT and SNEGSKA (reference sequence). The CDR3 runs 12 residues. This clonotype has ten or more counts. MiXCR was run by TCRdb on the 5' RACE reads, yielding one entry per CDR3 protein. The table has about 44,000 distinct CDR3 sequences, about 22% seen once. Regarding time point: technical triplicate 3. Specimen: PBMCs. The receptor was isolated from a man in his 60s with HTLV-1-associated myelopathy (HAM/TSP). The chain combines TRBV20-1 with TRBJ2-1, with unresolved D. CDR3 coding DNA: TGCAGTGCTACCGGCCGGAGCTCGGAGCAGTTCTTC. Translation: CSATGRSSEQFF.